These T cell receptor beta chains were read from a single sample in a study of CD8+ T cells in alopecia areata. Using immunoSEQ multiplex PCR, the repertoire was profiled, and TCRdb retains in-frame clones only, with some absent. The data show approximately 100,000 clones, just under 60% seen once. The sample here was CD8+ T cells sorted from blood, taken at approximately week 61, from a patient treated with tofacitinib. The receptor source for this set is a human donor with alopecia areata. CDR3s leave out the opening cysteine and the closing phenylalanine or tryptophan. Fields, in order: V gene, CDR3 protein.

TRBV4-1	ASNRRGNEKLF
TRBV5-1	ASSAGQGLHGYT
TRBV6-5	ATGDRESGYT
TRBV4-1	ASSPTGGINQPQH
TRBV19	ASKRGELF
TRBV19	ASSIDGPNSPLH
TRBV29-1	SVEERTVSSYEQY
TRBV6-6	ASRRLDRHSYEQY
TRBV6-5	ASSYGQGGEQF
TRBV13	ASSLGLAQRQLTDTQY
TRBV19	ASSIGTTSTDTQY
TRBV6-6	ATHQRTVGELF
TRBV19	ASSIGEVHGYT
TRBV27	ASSLSYTSLNEQY
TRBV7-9	ASSHWDSPYGYT
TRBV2	ASSAGAGRGNEQF
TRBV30	ASTGLTDTIY
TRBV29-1	SVEDRVLEGYT
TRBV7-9	ASSSIGNEQF
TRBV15	ATSRDRGAQETQY
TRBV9	ASSESRDGNTDTQY
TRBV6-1	ASSGQWGEAF
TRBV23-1	ASSQPPGQSYEQY
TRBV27	ASSLYGGSMNTGELF
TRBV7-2	ASSLYGGFTDTQY
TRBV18	ASSPQGSYNEQF
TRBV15	ATSRDRQGDEKLF
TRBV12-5	ASGLVQISYNEQF
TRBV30	AWSGRGGNQPQH
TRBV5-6	ASSFEVGLNEKLF
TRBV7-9	ASSLGGSPYNEQF
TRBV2	ASSWTAYNSPLH
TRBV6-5	ASSSPDRGGETQY
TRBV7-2	ASSSGVGPAWETQY
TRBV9	ASSVGSREKPQH
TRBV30	AWDRSSGNTIY
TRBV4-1	ASSRGGTSSYEQY
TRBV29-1	SVEKTGRWYNEQF
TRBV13	ASSLGKHTDTEAF
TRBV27	ASTDRVNSNQPQH
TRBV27	ASSLVGGELF
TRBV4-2	ASSQGVRDRISPYEQY
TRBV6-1	ASSEAGDEQF
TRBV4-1	ASSQEPQGGETQY
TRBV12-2	ASRLGQGGAGGYT
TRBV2	ASLTANIQY
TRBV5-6	ASSWGDGKVSPLH
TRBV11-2	ASNGGGALETQY
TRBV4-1	ASSPSPTGTYYGYT
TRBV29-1	SAAEADRGDTEAF
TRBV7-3	ASSPTGTGSGGYT
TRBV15	ATSSVRRGTEAF
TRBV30	AWSTSGGVTDTQY
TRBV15	ATSRETGYNEQF
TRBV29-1	SVDQGTDLYGYT
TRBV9	ASSVGVYGYT
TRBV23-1	ASSPPVRANTEAF
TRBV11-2	ASSLGAFYEQY
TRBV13	ASIQRSYNEQF